The source of this T cell receptor (beta chain) is a study of blood T cell repertoires in COVID-19. Background on the study: Sources were T cells, B-cell-depleted T cells, or PBMCs; the material itself was cDNA or gDNA.

Only one count was recorded for this clone. Seattle enrolled patients during active infection and tracked them longitudinally. In the authors' methods: From reference gene primer amplification, estimates of nucleated cell counts were derived. Here immunoSEQ multiplex PCR was the method, and the copy in TCRdb shows in-frame clones only, minus some. V and J calls and clone size are those listed in that table; D and trimming were worked out from the DNA. The data contain about 260,000 clones, about nine tenths of them singletons. The clonotype comes from a person aged 18-29 years with COVID-19, enrolled during active disease. The sequencing sample was made of peripheral blood.

The CDR3 is CASSAPGTASNYGYTF. The CDR3 DNA is TGTGCCAGCAGCGCCCCCGGGACAGCGTCTAACTATGGCTACACCTTC. V and J are TRBV11-1 and TRBJ1-2, with 7 positions matching TRBD1. V lost 5 bases, J lost 0 bases, and 9 bases stayed unmatched. CDR1 and CDR2 from the germline V gene are SGHAT and FQDESV (reference sequence). There are 16 residues in the CDR3.